Each of the 17 T cell receptor beta chains below was sequenced from the same sample in a study of T cell repertoires in cytomegalovirus infection. TCRdb fed the reads into MiXCR, producing one record per CDR3 protein. The data hold over 300,000 distinct CDR3 sequences, with over 7.5% observed a single time. The sequenced sample was PBMCs. Receptor source: a human donor in good health (CMV status not recorded). Some clones in this sample may be carry-over from other donors' samples.

This chain connects TRBV7-2 to TRBJ2-3; 7 bases line up with TRBD2. V lost 5 bases and J lost 7; bases outside the gene matches: 12. This CDR3 region has 15 residues. The V gene's germline CDR1 is SGHTA and CDR2 FQGNSA. The CDR3 here is CASSLKGTTDYTQYF. The CDR3 nucleotides are TGTGCCAGCAGCCTCAAAGGGACTACCGATTATACGCAGTATTTT.

This clonotype was seen at least ten times. The rearrangement links TRBV7-2 to TRBJ2-2; a weak D match, TRBD1 (6 bases). This CDR3 spans 18 amino acids. Germline V CDR1 and CDR2: SGHTA, FQGNSA. Trimming took 3 bases from V and 5 from J, leaving 22 bases between them. The CDR3, as DNA: TGTGCCAGCAGCTTCTCGGACAGCGCTCTTCTTCCGACCGGGGAGCTGTTTTTT. It translates to CASSFSDSALLPTGELFF.

This clonotype came up a few times. The chain joins TRBV6-2 or TRBV6-3 to TRBJ2-2; TRBD2 might be the D (6 bases). The germline gives CDR1 MNHEY, CDR2 SVGEGT. V was cut by 7 bases and J by 2 bases, with 14 bases left in between. The CDR3 spans 15 residues. The CDR3 nucleotides read TGTGCCAGCAAGTTCGGGGGAACTAACACCGGGGAGCTGTTTTTT. Its translation: CASKFGGTNTGELFF.

This clonotype has just a few counts. The rearrangement joins TRBV4-1 to TRBJ2-7; 8 bases fit TRBD2. The CDR3 totals 13 residues. The trim removed 4 bases at V and 6 bases at J, leaving 5 bases unmatched. Germline assignment: CDR1 MGHRA and CDR2 YSYEKL. Here the CDR3 DNA reads TGCGCCAGCAGCCTGTCGGGGGGGACCGAGCAGTACTTC. This sequence encodes CASSLSGGTEQYF.

In its sample, this clonotype was seen many times. The chain recombines TRBV7-2 with TRBJ1-2, with D unclear. The germline V and J ends were trimmed by 2 bases and 4 bases, with 8 bases remaining between them. Germline loops: CDR1 SGHTA, CDR2 FQGNSA. The CDR3 totals 13 residues. In nucleotides, the CDR3 is TGTGCCAGCAGCTTAAAACAGCCCTATGGCTACACCTTC. Amino acids: CASSLKQPYGYTF.

The sample holds many counts of this clonotype. The genes are TRBV2 and TRBJ2-1; possibly TRBD2 for D (6 bases). Trimming stripped 5 bases from V and 9 bases from J, with 11 bases between. Germline lookup yields CDR1 SNHLY and CDR2 FYNNEI. The CDR3 is 12 residues long. The CDR3 sequence: CASSRGVSEQFF. The CDR3 DNA follows: TGTGCCAGCAGTCGCGGGGTGAGTGAGCAGTTCTTC.

The chain carries TRBV18 and TRBJ1-5; D perhaps matches TRBD1 (6 bases). V was shortened by 3 bases and J by 4 bases, with 16 bases between the two germline ends. The CDR3 totals 16 residues. Germline CDR1 reads KGHSH; CDR2 reads LQKENI. CDR3 amino acids: CASSPIPTGRNQPQHF. The CDR3 region has the DNA TGTGCCAGCTCACCTATTCCCACAGGGCGAAATCAGCCCCAGCATTTT.

This clonotype was recorded a few times. V is TRBV20-1 and J is TRBJ2-7; TRBD1 agrees at 7 bases. CDR1 DFQATT and CDR2 SNEGSKA come from the germline V gene (reference sequence). This CDR3 spans 14 amino acids. The trim removed 5 bases at V and 0 bases at J, leaving 7 bases unmatched. The CDR3 loop reads CSAPDRVISYEQYF. The DNA for the CDR3 is TGCAGTGCTCCCGACAGGGTAATCTCCTACGAGCAGTACTTC.

The chain employs TRBV6-5 and TRBJ1-6; no reliable D call. Trimming pared 6 bases from V and 5 bases from J, leaving 14 bases between. In germline, CDR1 is MNHEY, CDR2 SVGAGI. This CDR3 region has 15 residues. The DNA for the CDR3 is TGTGCCAGCAGAGATGGGCCCGCCAATAATTCACCCCTCCACTTT. Translating it yields CASRDGPANNSPLHF.

This clonotype was counted at least ten times. This chain joins TRBV7-6 and TRBJ2-5; no definite D call. Germline CDR1 SGHVS, CDR2 FNYEAQ. V lost 6 bases and J lost 2, with 10 bases in between. The CDR3 runs 13 residues. CDR3 in DNA: TGTGCCAGCAGTAGTCTCTCACAAGAGACCCAGTACTTC. Translation: CASSSLSQETQYF.

This clonotype was seen more than once but under ten times. The rearrangement uses TRBV27 and TRBJ2-5; 12 bases align to TRBD2. Trimming at V came to 2 bases and at J to 4 bases, leaving 14 bases not matched to a gene. This CDR3 contains 19 residues. Germline CDR1 MNHEY, CDR2 SMNVEV (reference sequence). CDR3 sequence reads: CASSLRLAGGQRNPETQYF. The CDR3 region has the DNA TGTGCCAGCAGTTTAAGGCTAGCGGGGGGGCAACGTAACCCAGAGACCCAGTACTTC.

Comments on this clonotype: This may arise from a read error, as a much more abundant clone is one base away. The V call is TRBV12-3 or TRBV12-4, the J call TRBJ1-1, with D perhaps matching TRBD1 (5 bases). Trimming left V 4 bases short and J 4 bases short, with 22 bases between. The CDR3 is 17 residues long. The CDR3 bases are TGTGCCAGCAGTTACCCGGGACGGAGCCCCTTTAGCACTGAAGCTTTCTTT. Protein product: CASSYPGRSPFSTEAFF.

The chain links TRBV7-2 to TRBJ1-6; TRBD1 is a possible D gene (5 bases). V was shortened by 0 bases and J by 6 bases, with 12 bases between the two germline ends. The germline V gene encodes CDR1 SGHTA and CDR2 FQGNSA. The CDR3 is 16 amino acids. The chain's CDR3 is CASSLALDSANSPLHF. CDR3 nucleotides: TGTGCCAGCAGCTTAGCGCTTGACAGCGCTAATTCACCCCTCCACTTT.

This clonotype was counted at least ten times. The rearrangement uses TRBV6-1 and TRBJ2-5; TRBD2 matches 8 bases. Unmatched junction bases numbered 7, after V lost 6 bases and J lost 1 base. CDR1 and CDR2 from the germline V gene are MNHNS and SASEGT. This CDR3 contains 15 residues. This CDR3 is CASREAGGPQETQYF. DNA for the CDR3: TGTGCCAGCAGAGAGGCGGGGGGCCCCCAAGAGACCCAGTACTTC.

There are a few counts of this clonotype. The chain employs TRBV5-4 and TRBJ2-3; TRBD2 matches at 8 bases. The V gene end was trimmed by 0 bases and the J gene end by 0 bases; junction bases not matched to a gene: 6. The CDR3 contains 17 residues. CDR1 SGHNT and CDR2 YYREEE come from the germline V gene (reference sequence). The CDR3 protein is CASSLELAVTSTDTQYF. The CDR3 DNA follows: TGTGCCAGCAGCTTGGAACTAGCGGTGACTAGCACAGATACGCAGTATTTT. Based on the CDR3 plus reference TRBV5-4 and TRBJ2-3, the full variable domain is ETGVTQSPTHLIKTRGQQVTLRCSSQSGHNTVSWYQQALGQGPQFIFQYYREEENGRGNFPPRFSGLQFPNYSSELNVNALELDDSALYLCASSLELAVTSTDTQYFGPGTRLTVL.

This clonotype appeared a few times. The genes are TRBV19 and TRBJ2-1; 14 bases align to TRBD2. Germline trimming cut 10 bases from V and 8 bases from J; bases unmatched to any gene: 19. CDR1 LNHDA and CDR2 SQIVND come from the germline V gene (reference sequence). The CDR3 is 18 amino acids. DNA of the CDR3: TGTGCCACCCTACCCTTAAGGACTAGCGGGGGGAATTTCGATGAGCAGTTCTTC. Residues: CATLPLRTSGGNFDEQFF.

This chain connects TRBV20-1 to TRBJ2-4; D is ambiguous. Trimming took off 3 bases at V and 0 bases at J, with 6 bases between the two ends. The CDR3 is made up of 13 amino acids. Per germline, CDR1 DFQATT and CDR2 SNEGSKA (reference sequence). The CDR3 DNA reads TGCAGTGCTAGTACACTAGCCAAAAACATTCAGTACTTC. It translates to CSASTLAKNIQYF.